This T cell receptor (beta chain) was retrieved from a study of blood T cell repertoires in COVID-19 (dated by TCRdb to 2018 to 2020). General notes on the study: The collaborator samples originated in the United States, Italy and Spain and spanned the acute and convalescent phases of COVID-19. The dataset comprised deeply sampled blood TCRbeta repertoires from subjects exposed to, actively infected with, or recovered from COVID-19. The repertoires were made available in a free public database intended to serve as a resource for research on the immune response to SARS-CoV-2. Samples were obtained from the ongoing ImmuneRACE study (first 160 participants) and from about 1,300 subjects provided by 6 global collaborators. The material from the prospective study consisted of cDNA or gDNA derived from T cells, B-cell-depleted T cells, or PBMCs. Where available, HLA class I and class II types were obtained from metadata supplied by the sample provider rather than from assay-based typing. Nearly every sample came with metadata listing a de-identified subject ID, COVID-19 status, age in years and sex.

Comment on this clone: Its target antigen remains unknown. No much larger clone exists at a distance of one base, and base qualities are not known.

Participants in the prospective study were aged about 18 to 95 years, lived in some 24 United States geographic areas, and enrolled through a virtual design. To assign participants to cohorts, the prospective study relied on clinical history that participants themselves reported in a screening survey and a study questionnaire. Recovered participants in ImmuneRACE Cohort 3 were defined by two consecutive negative NP/OP PCR tests, clearance by a healthcare professional, or resolution of symptoms. Each participant in the prospective study had whole blood, serum and a nasopharyngeal or oropharyngeal swab collected by mobile phlebotomists. Participants in the prospective study had the option to provide additional blood draws and questionnaires over a 2-month period. Before DNA extraction, blood samples from the prospective study were shipped at room temperature or frozen. The immunoSEQ Assay, a bias-controlled multiplex PCR, was used to amplify TCRbeta CDR3 regions from genomic DNA. Processing in the source paper ran as follows. The number of nucleated cells in each sample was estimated by amplification of reference gene primers within the assay. To quantify the absolute abundance of each unique TCRbeta CDR3 rearrangement, sequence reads were collapsed and filtered. For each sample, productive Simpson clonality was calculated as the square root of Simpson's diversity index over productive rearrangements. The table was pulled from immuneACCESS by TCRdb, which kept in-frame rearrangements only. Such tables lose some clones; where checked, under half of the loss comes from unresolved V genes, and the rest has no known cause. V, J and clone size derive from that table, while D and trimming were established from the DNA sequence. For this sample there are roughly 250,000 clones; 88% appear just once. The biggest ten clones account for around 2.9% of the sample.

On the study overall, not on this receptor specifically: How much clinical and demographic metadata was included differed by source and by participant, and the metadata was provided uncurated.

Clipping removes 2 bases from V and 5 bases from J, with 6 as the unmatched junction base count. The CDR3 measures 15 amino acids from cysteine to phenylalanine. Solely the CDR3 DNA is kept, with 45 bases framed from the first base. From the germline V gene, CDR1 is MGHDK and CDR2 is SYGVNS. The clonotype originates from a woman in her forties or fifties who had recovered from COVID-19. The sequenced sample was PBMCs or T cells enriched from blood (not recorded which). The chain is assembled from TRBV25-1 and TRBJ1-1; TRBD1 aligns with 9 central bases. CDR3 reads: CASSEQGQGRTEAFF. The bases are TGTGCCAGCAGTGAACAAGGACAGGGGAGGACTGAAGCTTTCTTT. Outside the CDR3, residues come from the reference TRBV25-1 and TRBJ1-1 proteins, so the full variable domain is: EADIYQTPRYLVIGTGKKITLECSQTMGHDKMYWYQQDPGMELHLIHYSYGVNSTEKGDLSSESTVSRIRTEHFPLTLESARPSHTSQYLCASSEQGQGRTEAFFGQGTRLTVV.